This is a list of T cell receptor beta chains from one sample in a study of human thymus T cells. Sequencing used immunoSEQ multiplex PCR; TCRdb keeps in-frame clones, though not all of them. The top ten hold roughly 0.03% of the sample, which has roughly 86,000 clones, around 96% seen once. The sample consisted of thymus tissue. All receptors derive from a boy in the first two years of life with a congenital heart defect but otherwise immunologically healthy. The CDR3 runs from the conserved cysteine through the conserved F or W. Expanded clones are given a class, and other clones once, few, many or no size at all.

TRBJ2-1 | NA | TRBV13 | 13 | CASSRPLDVEPFF
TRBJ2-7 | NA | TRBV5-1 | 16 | CASSPDRGRTLGEQYF
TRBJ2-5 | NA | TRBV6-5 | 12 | CAPKGKWETQYF
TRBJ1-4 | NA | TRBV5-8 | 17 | CASSLKGEGATNEKLFF
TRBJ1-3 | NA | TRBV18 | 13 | CASRQEPGNTIYF
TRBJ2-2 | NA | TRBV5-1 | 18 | CASSPRLAGGRYTGELFF
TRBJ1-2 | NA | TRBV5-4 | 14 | CASSLVSNHYGYTF
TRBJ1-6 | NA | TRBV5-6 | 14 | CASSLDRGNSPLHF
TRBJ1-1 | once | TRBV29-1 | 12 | CSVVRGNTEAFF
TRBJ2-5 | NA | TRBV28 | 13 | CASRRQGRRGQYF
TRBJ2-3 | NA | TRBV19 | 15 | CASRRAGGPRDTQYF
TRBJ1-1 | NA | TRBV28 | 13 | CASSFPSNTEAFF
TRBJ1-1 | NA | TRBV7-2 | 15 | CASSLVAGSGTEAFF
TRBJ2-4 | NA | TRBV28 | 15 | CASSLRVGAKNIQYF
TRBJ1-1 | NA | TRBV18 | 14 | CASSPGLGLPEAFF
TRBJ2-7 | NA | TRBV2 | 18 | CASRLIEPPGQGSYEQYF
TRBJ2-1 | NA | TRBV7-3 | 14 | CASSLAGPYNEQFF
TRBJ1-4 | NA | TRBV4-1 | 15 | CASSRAVGLDEKLFF
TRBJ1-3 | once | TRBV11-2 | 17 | CASSLAGTWDSGNTIYF
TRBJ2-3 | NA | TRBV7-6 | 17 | CASSLDFGGGPRLTQYF
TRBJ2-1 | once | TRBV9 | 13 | CASTGAPGHEQFF
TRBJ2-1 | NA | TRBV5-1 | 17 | CASSLVAGGPLRNEQFF
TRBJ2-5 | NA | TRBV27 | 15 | CASSLLAGVQETQYF
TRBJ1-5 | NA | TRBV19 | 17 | CASSIRGGPAANQPQHF
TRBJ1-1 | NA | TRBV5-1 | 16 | CASSLEGSGGAAEAFF
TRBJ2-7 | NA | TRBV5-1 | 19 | CASSPWVKTGAQRWYEQYF
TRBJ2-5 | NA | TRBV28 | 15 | CASSLGGDRLETQYF
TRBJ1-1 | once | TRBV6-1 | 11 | CASSGPRHCFF
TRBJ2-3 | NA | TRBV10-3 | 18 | CAISDRRRRGAGADTQYF
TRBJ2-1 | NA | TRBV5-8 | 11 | CASRQGNEQFF
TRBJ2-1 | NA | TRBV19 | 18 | CASSPERGREGRYNEQFF
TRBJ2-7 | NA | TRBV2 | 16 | CASSGPGQGKYYEQYF
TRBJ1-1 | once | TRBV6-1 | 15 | CASRYVGQGYTEAFF
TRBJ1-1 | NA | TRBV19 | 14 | CASSIGGSNTEAFF
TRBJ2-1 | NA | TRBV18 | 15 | CASSRETGGFNEQFF